The 14 T cell receptor beta chains in this list originate from one sample, sequenced in a study of read filtering for tumor transcriptome and immune sequencing. This library used around 0.4 ug RNA and molecular barcoded adaptors spanning alpha/delta and beta/gamma chains. TCRdb re-derived calls from the reads in MiXCR, one entry per CDR3 protein. This sample has 100,000 to 150,000 distinct CDR3 sequences; approximately 12% occur once, and the top ten carry around 10%. Sequenced: a population of CD138-negative cells sorted from bone marrow. The receptors stem from a donor at least 40 years old with multiple myeloma.

In its sample, this clonotype was seen many times. V and J are TRBV7-3 and TRBJ2-3; D tentatively fits TRBD1 or TRBD2 (5 bases each). Trimming removed 5 bases from V and 1 base from J, with 16 bases in between. CDR3 size: 16 residues. Germline-derived CDR1 and CDR2 are SGHTA and FQGTGA. CDR3 DNA: TGTGCCAGCAGCGCCCAGACGGGACGGGGCACAGATACGCAGTATTTT. Its translation: CASSAQTGRGTDTQYF.

This clonotype was found once. A much bigger clone sits one base away, suggesting this may be a read error. The J gene is TRBJ2-5, the V gene TRBV20-1; maybe TRBD1 (7 bases). Germline CDR1 reads DFQATT; CDR2 reads SNEGSKA (reference sequence). This CDR3 is built from 13 residues. Trimming stripped 4 bases from V and 5 bases from J, with 14 bases between. In DNA form, the CDR3 reads TGCAGTGCTACCTACAGGGGACTCGAGACCCAGTACTTC. Amino acid sequence: CSATYRGLETQYF.

Remarks on this clonotype: A junction boundary mismatches the germline segment, possibly from a read error. J is TRBJ2-1 and V is TRBV2, with D perhaps matching TRBD2 (6 bases). This CDR3 spans 15 amino acids. CDR1 SNHLY and CDR2 FYNNEI come from the germline V gene. CDR3 in amino acids: CASSGVAVTYNAQFF. CDR3 nucleotide sequence: TGTGCCAGCAGTGGGGTAGCGGTAACCTACAATGCGCAGTTCTTC.

There are many counts of this clonotype. The chain carries TRBV28 and TRBJ1-5; a weak D match, TRBD1 (6 bases). The CDR3 spans 13 residues. V lost 8 bases and J 4 bases, leaving 12 bases between the germline ends. Germline CDR1 reads MDHEN; CDR2 reads SYDVKM. This CDR3 reads CASLGQGNQPQHF. CDR3 nucleotide sequence: TGTGCCAGCCTGGGACAAGGGAATCAGCCCCAGCATTTT.

In its sample, this clonotype was seen many times. V and J are TRBV6-4 and TRBJ2-1, with 8 bases lining up with TRBD2. Germline lookup yields CDR1 MRHNA and CDR2 SNTAGT. This CDR3 is 15 amino acids long. The trim removed 2 bases at V and 9 bases at J, leaving 9 bases unmatched. The CDR3 DNA reads TGTGCCAGCAGTGACCAATTCGGGGGGGCCGGTGAGCAGTTCTTC. As protein: CASSDQFGGAGEQFF.

This clonotype was seen many times. The genes are TRBV7-2 and TRBJ2-7; D is undetermined. Trimming pared 5 bases from V and 3 bases from J, leaving 11 bases between. Germline loops: CDR1 SGHTA, CDR2 FQGNSA. The CDR3 is 13 residues long. Written as DNA, the CDR3 is TGTGCCAGCAGCCTCGACCCGGGCTACGAGCAGTACTTC. Encoded protein: CASSLDPGYEQYF.

This clonotype was observed at least ten times. The V gene is TRBV25-1, the J gene TRBJ1-5; D ambiguous. This CDR3 is 14 amino acids long. Germline V gene lookup returns CDR1 MGHDK and CDR2 SYGVNS. V dropped 3 bases and J dropped 6 bases, with 12 bases sitting between them. CDR3 loop: CASSDQDRRQPQHF. CDR3 coding DNA: TGTGCCAGCAGTGACCAAGACCGCCGTCAGCCCCAGCATTTT.

Details on this clonotype: The CDR3 does not close with the conserved phenylalanine or tryptophan, likely indicating a read error. This rearrangement joins TRBV19 to TRBJ1-5; D is possibly TRBD1 (5 bases). Germline CDR1 reads LNHDA; CDR2 reads SQIVND (reference sequence). This CDR3 has 14 residues. The germline V and J ends were trimmed by 9 bases and 6 bases, with 18 bases remaining between them. CDR3 bases: TGTGCCAGCCTAGAACAGGCTCTAACTCAGCCCCAGCATTCT. Residues: CASLEQALTQPQHS.

This clonotype was seen repeatedly, ten times or more. This rearrangement joins TRBV7-2 to TRBJ2-5, with 7 bases that match TRBD1. CDR3 length equals 14 residues. J gave up 2 bases and V 3 bases, and 3 bases lay outside the gene matches. CDR1 SGHTA and CDR2 FQGNSA come from the germline V gene. The CDR3 nucleotides read TGTGCCAGCAGCTTTTTCAGGGGGCAAGAGACCCAGTACTTC. This codes for CASSFFRGQETQYF.

This clonotype was recorded at least ten times. The chain links TRBV29-1 to TRBJ2-1, with D maybe TRBD2 (5 bases). This CDR3 has 14 amino acids. The V end was cut by 5 bases, the J end by 0 bases, with 11 bases between. CDR1 SQVTM and CDR2 ANQGSEA come from the germline V gene. In DNA, the CDR3 is TGCAGCGTTCCTAGCCCCAGCTCCTACAATGAGCAGTTCTTC. Protein sequence: CSVPSPSSYNEQFF.

This clonotype was recorded at least ten times. CDR3 sequence (DNA): TGTGCCAGCAGTGAGACAGGGGGGAACGAAAAACTGTTTTTT. Its protein product is CASSETGGNEKLFF. The chain has TRBV6-1 and TRBJ1-4; 9 bases fit TRBD1. The V gene's germline CDR1 is MNHNS and CDR2 SASEGT. CDR3 length: 14 amino acids. After removal of 3 bases from V and 8 bases from J, the junction contained 4 bases not matched to a gene.

This clonotype was counted ten times or more. The chain couples TRBV20-1 to TRBJ2-1; 10 nucleotides match TRBD1. CDR1 is DFQATT and CDR2 is SNEGSKA in the germline V gene (reference sequence). The CDR3 is 18 residues long. With 6 bases clipped from V and 8 bases from J, the junction kept 22 bases outside the gene matches. DNA of the CDR3: TGCAGTGCAGCCACCGGGACAGGGGCCCTCGTTGTGGGGGATGAGCAGTTCTTC. Translated, it gives CSAATGTGALVVGDEQFF.

As regards this clonotype: Possible read error: a much larger clone is one base away. V is TRBV3-1 and J is TRBJ2-5; D is perhaps TRBD1 or TRBD2 (5 bases each). The CDR3 is made up of 16 amino acids. Germline V CDR1 and CDR2: LGHDT, YNNKEL (reference sequence). The CDR3 DNA sequence: TGTGCCTGCAGCCAAGACCAGGGTGGGGGTTTGGAGACCCAGTACTTC. Translated, it gives CACSQDQGGGLETQYF.

This clonotype turned up a few times. The gene calls are TRBV12-3 or TRBV12-4 and TRBJ1-2; D gene ambiguous. V dropped 3 bases and J dropped 4 bases, with 9 bases sitting between them. The CDR3 sequence is 13 residues long. The CDR3 spells CASSLGRTYGYTF. As DNA, the CDR3 is TGTGCCAGCAGTTTGGGCCGGACCTATGGCTACACCTTC.